This TCR beta chain derives from a study of T cell responses to AZD1222 COVID-19 vaccine. Study findings and constraints: No repertoire was sampled before or during the peak T cell response, only after it. Just a handful of AZD1222 recipients tested seropositive at baseline.

Researchers grouped second doses given at about 4 or about 12 weeks into one pool. Sequencing was performed with immunoSEQ multiplex PCR; in TCRdb, only in-frame clones are kept and a portion is missing. The sample carries 160,000 or so clones, 88% recorded once. Germline CDR1 is GTSNPN and CDR2 is SVGIG (reference sequence). V was pared by 1 base and J by 5 bases, with 6 bases between. CDR3 length: 12 residues. On this clone: Its antigen is as yet unknown.

This material consisted of peripheral blood, taken 28 days after the second AZD1222 dose. The clonotype originates from an adult who received the AZD1222 COVID-19 vaccine. This sequence joins TRBV30 and TRBJ1-3; no clear D. The CDR3 loop reads CAWSDGRNTIYF. DNA of the CDR3: TGTGCCTGGAGTGACGGAAGAAACACCATATATTTT.